These 12 T cell receptor beta chains originate from one sample sequenced in a study of radiotherapy plus CTLA-4 blockade in lung cancer. Data came from immunoSEQ multiplex PCR; TCRdb stores just in-frame clones and leaves some out. The repertoire holds over 30,000 clones, with about four fifths as singletons. Material: peripheral blood, obtained from a patient treated with radiotherapy plus ipilimumab. The receptor source for this set is a human donor with non-small cell lung cancer that progressed on radiotherapy plus ipilimumab.

The chain recombines TRBV9 with TRBJ1-2; D gene uncertain. V shed 6 bases and J shed 4 bases, with 19 bases lying between them. CDR3 size: 15 residues. Germline CDR1 reads SGDLS; CDR2 reads YYNGEE. CDR3 amino acids: CASNNPVGLRYGYTF. CDR3 DNA: TGTGCCAGCAACAACCCGGTAGGACTCCGCTATGGCTACACCTTC.

The chain combines TRBV11-2 with TRBJ1-1, with 10 bases fitting TRBD1. The CDR3 is 18 amino acids. From germline, CDR1 is SGHAT and CDR2 FQNNGV. Trimming took 2 bases from V and 1 from J; bases not matched to a gene: 10. CDR3 sequence: CASSLLLGQGRRNTEAFF. The CDR3 region has the DNA TGTGCCAGCAGCTTATTGTTGGGACAGGGGAGGCGGAACACTGAAGCTTTCTTT.

J is TRBJ2-7 and V is TRBV18, with D perhaps matching TRBD1 (6 bases). CDR3 size: 13 residues. CDR1 and CDR2 (germline): KGHSH, LQKENI. The V end was cut by 6 bases, the J end by 5 bases, with 14 bases between. CDR3 amino acids: CASSPQGINEQYF. The CDR3 nucleotides are TGTGCCAGCTCCCCGCAGGGGATCAACGAGCAGTACTTC.

V and J are TRBV10-2 and TRBJ1-2; D not resolved. The V and J ends lost 0 bases and 6 bases respectively, with 11 bases between them. CDR3 length: 14 amino acids. CDR1 and CDR2 (germline): WSHSY, SAAADI. The CDR3 protein is CASSESEGVDGYTF. The CDR3 nucleotides are TGCGCCAGCAGTGAGTCGGAGGGAGTAGATGGCTACACCTTC.

Only one count was recorded for this clone. CDR3 sequence (DNA): TGCGCCAGCAGCCGGGAAGCGGGGGGGCCTGAGACCCAGTACTTC. Translating gives CASSREAGGPETQYF. The chain uses TRBV5-1 and TRBJ2-5; TRBD2 agrees at 10 bases. V dropped 4 bases and J dropped 5; count of bases not matched to a gene: 8. Germline V gene lookup returns CDR1 SGHRS and CDR2 YFSETQ. The CDR3 has 15 residues.

The V and J genes are TRBV7-8 and TRBJ2-5; weak D call: TRBD1 (5 bases). Germline assignment: CDR1 SGHVS and CDR2 FQNEAQ. The CDR3 loop spans 14 amino acids. Trimming cost V 1 base and J 4 bases, with 10 bases left between them. Written as DNA, the CDR3 is TGTGCCAGCAGCTTAGGTGGGGCAGGAGAGACCCAGTACTTC. Amino acid sequence: CASSLGGAGETQYF.

This chain links TRBV7-2 with TRBJ2-7; 8 bases are shared with TRBD1. The CDR3 covers 17 residues. Unmatched junction bases numbered 15, after V lost 5 bases and J lost 3 bases. The V gene's germline CDR1 is SGHTA and CDR2 FQGNSA. The CDR3 nucleotides are TGTGCCAGCAGCCCCACCCTACCAGGGGGCAGAATCTACGAGCAGTACTTC. Its translation: CASSPTLPGGRIYEQYF.

CDR3 DNA sequence: TGTGCCAGCAGCCAAAGGGGTTACACTGAAGCTTTCTTT. It is translated as CASSQRGYTEAFF. The J gene is TRBJ1-1, the V gene TRBV14; TRBD1 might be the D (5 bases). CDR1 SGHDN and CDR2 FVKESK come from the germline V gene. The V gene lost 2 bases and the J gene lost 3 bases, with 7 bases spanning the gap. The CDR3 loop spans 13 amino acids.

V is TRBV7-2 and J is TRBJ2-1; 14 bases are shared with TRBD2. The CDR3 contains 16 residues. V shed 3 bases and J 6 bases; nucleotides not matched to a gene: 4. Germline CDR1 and CDR2: SGHTA and FQGNSA. CDR3 in amino acids: CASSFGLAGGLNEQFF. The CDR3 DNA reads TGTGCCAGCAGCTTCGGACTAGCGGGGGGCCTCAATGAGCAGTTCTTC.

The chain carries TRBV27 and TRBJ1-2; perhaps TRBD1 as D (5 bases). V lost 5 bases and J lost 1, with 8 bases in between. The CDR3 extends over 13 amino acids. Per the germline V gene, CDR1 is MNHEY and CDR2 is SMNVEV (reference sequence). The CDR3 region is CASSLDSNYGYTF. CDR3 DNA: TGTGCCAGCAGTCTAGACAGTAACTATGGCTACACCTTC.

This chain joins TRBV7-9 and TRBJ2-3, with 8 bases matching TRBD1. CDR3 size: 17 residues. Trimming removed 4 bases from V and 5 bases from J; junction bases left unmatched: 14. CDR1 SEHNR and CDR2 FQNEAQ come from the germline V gene (reference sequence). The CDR3, as DNA: TGTGCCAGCAGCTGGGTTATGGGGACAGGAAGGGGAGATACGCAGTATTTT. This sequence encodes CASSWVMGTGRGDTQYF.

This clone has more than one count but fewer than ten. J is TRBJ1-5 and V is TRBV27, with a possible D match to TRBD1 (5 bases). The germline V gene encodes CDR1 MNHEY and CDR2 SMNVEV (reference sequence). The CDR3 spans 16 residues. Trimming removed 6 bases at V and 0 bases at J, with 15 bases between. Here the CDR3 reads CASRVGGAISNQPQHF. In DNA, the CDR3 is TGTGCCAGCAGGGTTGGAGGGGCTATTAGCAATCAGCCCCAGCATTTT.